The rows below give T cell receptor beta chains drawn from one sample of a study of spatial heterogeneity in lung cancer. TCRdb reanalysed the 5' RACE reads using MiXCR and keeps one entry per CDR3 protein. The sample holds approximately 94,000 distinct CDR3 sequences, roughly 4.5% seen once. The sample here was lung tumor tissue, taken at surgery. The receptor set was obtained from a male donor with early-stage non-small cell lung cancer. Each CDR3 is given with its conserved first and last residue. D genes are given only for firm matches. Size is stated for part of the rows, as once, few or many counts, or as a class when the clone is expanded.

TRBV11-3	TRBD1	many	TRBJ2-1	CASSGTGESYNEQFF	TGTGCCAGCAGCGGGACAGGGGAATCCTACAATGAGCAGTTCTTC
TRBV6-1	TRBD2	few	TRBJ2-3	CASSELSSGSTDTQYF	TGTGCCAGCAGTGAATTGTCTAGCGGGAGCACAGATACGCAGTATTTT
TRBV20-1	-	many	TRBJ1-1	CSALPDGTEAFF	TGCAGTGCTCTACCGGATGGAACTGAAGCTTTCTTT
TRBV2	-	-	TRBJ2-1	CASTPLYDEQFF	TGTGCCAGCACTCCCCTTTACGATGAGCAGTTCTTC
TRBV7-8	-	many	TRBJ1-1	CASSLSTNGGEAFF	TGTGCCAGCAGCTTATCGACCAATGGCGGTGAAGCTTTCTTT
TRBV10-2	TRBD1	many	TRBJ2-1	CASVEGGASDEQFF	TGCGCCAGCGTCGAAGGGGGCGCGAGCGATGAGCAGTTCTTC
TRBV11-1	-	many	TRBJ2-1	CASSLGGDTRREQFF	TGTGCCAGCAGCTTAGGTGGGGATACTAGGCGTGAGCAGTTCTTC
TRBV24-1	TRBD2	many	TRBJ2-1	CATRKRLAPARPYNEQFF	TGTGCCACCCGGAAGAGACTAGCGCCAGCCAGGCCCTACAATGAGCAGTTCTTC
TRBV27	-	many	TRBJ2-4	CASSLFAMAKNIQYF	TGTGCCAGCAGTTTATTTGCAATGGCCAAAAACATTCAGTACTTC
TRBV10-3	TRBD2	many	TRBJ2-7	CAISDFTSGDTSSYEQYF	TGTGCCATCAGTGACTTCACTAGCGGAGATACGAGCTCCTACGAGCAGTACTTC
TRBV13	TRBD1	many	TRBJ1-2	CASSSGTGANYGYTF	TGTGCCAGCAGCTCCGGGACAGGGGCAAACTATGGCTACACCTTC
TRBV11-2	TRBD2	many	TRBJ2-5	CASSLIAGEETQYF	TGTGCCAGCAGCTTAATAGCGGGAGAAGAGACCCAGTACTTC
TRBV7-2	-	many	TRBJ2-1	CASSLAGRHNEQFF	TGTGCCAGCAGCTTAGCCGGTAGGCACAATGAGCAGTTCTTC
TRBV20-1	-	many	TRBJ1-2	CSARALFLRGAGYTF	TGCAGTGCTAGAGCCCTTTTCCTGCGGGGAGCCGGCTACACCTTC
TRBV5-1	TRBD1	-	TRBJ1-1	CASSSGQPNTEAFF	TGCGCCAGCAGCTCGGGACAGCCAAACACTGAAGCTTTCTTT
TRBV20-1	TRBD1	many	TRBJ1-2	CSAPDRLDYGYTF	TGCAGTGCTCCGGACAGGTTGGACTATGGCTACACCTTC
TRBV10-2	-	many	TRBJ1-5	CASSESPRGNQPQHF	TGCGCCAGCAGTGAGTCCCCCCGGGGCAATCAGCCCCAGCATTTT
TRBV2	-	-	TRBJ2-1	CASRLGGGGFYNEQFF	TGTGCCAGCCGCCTTGGGGGCGGCGGGTTTTACAATGAGCAGTTCTTC
TRBV27	-	many	TRBJ2-2	CASSYFWNGGGTGELFF	TGTGCCAGCAGTTATTTCTGGAACGGTGGGGGCACCGGGGAGCTGTTTTTT
TRBV12-3/TRBV12-4	-	many	TRBJ2-6	CASSSRGSGANVLTF	TGTGCCAGCAGTTCACGCGGCTCTGGGGCCAACGTCCTGACTTTC
TRBV7-9	TRBD2	-	TRBJ2-5	CASSITGTRVETQYF	TGTGCCAGCAGCATAACCGGGACTAGGGTGGAGACCCAGTACTTC
TRBV12-5	-	many	TRBJ2-5	CASGLGLTQETQYF	TGTGCTAGTGGTTTGGGACTAACCCAAGAGACCCAGTACTTC
TRBV29-1	-	few	TRBJ1-5	CSVVAGGGQPQHF	TGCAGCGTTGTTGCGGGGGGGGGTCAGCCCCAGCATTTT
TRBV20-1	-	few	TRBJ2-1	CSARRYNEQFF	TGCAGTGCTAGACGGTACAATGAGCAGTTCTTC
TRBV20-1	-	few	TRBJ2-3	CSARDLLSTDTQYF	TGCAGTGCTAGAGACCTACTATCCACAGATACGCAGTATTTT
TRBV4-2	-	many	TRBJ2-3	CASSQEWGGRFQDTQYF	TGTGCCAGCAGCCAAGAATGGGGCGGGCGATTCCAAGATACGCAGTATTTT
TRBV10-3	-	many	TRBJ2-1	CAIRQGGNEQFF	TGTGCCATCAGACAGGGGGGGAATGAGCAGTTCTTC
TRBV10-2	TRBD2	-	TRBJ2-5	CASSVSGRVETQYF	TGCGCCAGCAGTGTCTCCGGGAGGGTAGAGACCCAGTACTTC
TRBV9	TRBD1	many	TRBJ2-2	CASSESGGATGELFF	TGTGCCAGCAGCGAGTCAGGGGGCGCAACCGGGGAGCTGTTTTTT
TRBV7-7	TRBD1	many	TRBJ2-5	CASSSTGPGTQYF	TGTGCTAGCAGCTCGACAGGGCCAGGGACCCAGTACTTC
TRBV20-1	TRBD1	many	TRBJ2-1	CSARPVGQYYNEQFF	TGCAGTGCTAGACCAGTGGGACAGTATTACAATGAGCAGTTCTTC
TRBV6-1	TRBD1	many	TRBJ1-5	CASGTGVWNQPQHF	TGTGCCAGCGGGACAGGGGTTTGGAATCAGCCCCAGCATTTT
TRBV29-1	-	few	TRBJ2-2	CSVHGLAEGAGELFF	TGCAGCGTTCATGGGCTAGCGGAGGGGGCCGGGGAGCTGTTTTTT
TRBV6-5	-	many	TRBJ1-6	CASSPLAAYNSPLHF	TGTGCCAGCAGTCCCCTAGCAGCGTATAATTCACCCCTCCACTTT
TRBV20-1	-	many	TRBJ2-7	CSARDRDWGYEQYF	TGCAGTGCTAGAGATCGGGACTGGGGATACGAGCAGTACTTC
TRBV29-1	-	few	TRBJ2-7	CSVGEVETHPYEQYF	TGCAGCGTCGGGGAGGTGGAAACACATCCCTACGAGCAGTACTTC
TRBV12-3/TRBV12-4	-	many	TRBJ2-6	CASTSGSKGSGANVLTF	TGTGCCAGCACCTCAGGATCTAAAGGCTCTGGGGCCAACGTCCTGACTTTC
TRBV11-2	TRBD1	few	TRBJ1-2	CASSLEATGGSPTNYGYTF	TGTGCCAGCAGCTTAGAAGCGACAGGGGGGTCCCCGACTAACTATGGCTACACCTTC
TRBV5-1	TRBD1	many	TRBJ1-1	CASSLAGRTGIEAFF	TGCGCCAGCAGCTTGGCCGGGCGGACAGGGATTGAAGCTTTCTTT
TRBV6-2/TRBV6-3	-	few	TRBJ2-5	CASSYRGGLAQYF	TGTGCCAGCAGTTACAGGGGCGGGTTGGCCCAGTACTTC
TRBV29-1	-	many	TRBJ2-2	CSVRYTGELFF	TGCAGCGTTAGGTACACCGGGGAGCTGTTTTTT
TRBV4-1	-	-	TRBJ2-7	CASTYGGEQYF	TGCGCCAGCACCTACGGAGGCGAGCAGTACTTC
TRBV28	-	many	TRBJ1-3	CASSLKFSGNTIYF	TGTGCCAGCAGTCTAAAGTTCTCTGGAAACACCATATATTTT
TRBV10-3	TRBD1	many	TRBJ2-6	CAISEDRAPSGANVLTF	TGTGCCATCAGTGAGGACAGGGCCCCCTCTGGGGCCAACGTCCTGACTTTC
TRBV7-9	TRBD1	few	TRBJ1-6	CASSLEGTDNSPLHF	TGTGCCAGCAGCTTAGAAGGGACAGATAATTCACCCCTCCACTTT
TRBV20-1	TRBD2	many	TRBJ2-2	CSAAGTRDTGELFF	TGCAGTGCCGCCGGGACTAGAGACACCGGGGAGCTGTTTTTT
TRBV6-6	-	many	TRBJ2-7	CASTPSARDEQYF	TGTGCCAGCACCCCGTCTGCCCGGGACGAGCAGTACTTC
TRBV27	TRBD1	many	TRBJ1-6	CASRRQGARNSPLHF	TGTGCCAGCAGGAGACAGGGGGCGCGGAATTCACCCCTCCACTTT
TRBV6-6	-	many	TRBJ2-3	CASTWRATDTQYF	TGTGCCTCAACGTGGAGGGCCACAGATACGCAGTATTTT
TRBV28	TRBD2	many	TRBJ2-3	CASKWLAATDTQYF	TGTGCCAGCAAGTGGCTAGCGGCCACAGATACGCAGTATTTT